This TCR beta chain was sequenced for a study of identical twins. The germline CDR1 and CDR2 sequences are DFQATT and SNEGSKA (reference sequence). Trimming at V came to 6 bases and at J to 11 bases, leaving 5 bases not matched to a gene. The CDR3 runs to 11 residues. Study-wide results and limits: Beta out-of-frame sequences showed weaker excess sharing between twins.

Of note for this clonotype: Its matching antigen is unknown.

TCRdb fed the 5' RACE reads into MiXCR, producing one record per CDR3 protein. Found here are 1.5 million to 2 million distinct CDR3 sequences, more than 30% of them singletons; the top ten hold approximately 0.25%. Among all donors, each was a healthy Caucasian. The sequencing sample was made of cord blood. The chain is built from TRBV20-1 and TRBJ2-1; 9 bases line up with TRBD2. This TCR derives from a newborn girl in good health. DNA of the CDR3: TGCAGTGCGAGTAGCGGGGGACAGCAGTTCTTC. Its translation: CSASSGGQQFF.